This TCR beta chain derives from a study of human T cells and chemical hapten exposure. Trimming removed 6 bases from V and 8 bases from J, with 8 bases in between. The CDR3 spans 12 residues. A remark on this clonotype: Antigen unknown.

Time point defined: patch test 3, about 24 weeks after DPC sensitization. As for treatment: therapeutic diphenylcyclopropenone sensitization with weekly scalp DPC. TCRdb redid the calling of the RACE reads with MiXCR, one entry per CDR3 protein. The sample includes 60,000 to 65,000 distinct CDR3 sequences, more than 9.5% seen only once; the top ten take 2% to 3%. Study results and caveats: PT1 expanded TCR numbers tracked positively with patch test score. No alteration of TCRs above 1 in 1000 frequency was seen with DPC sensitization.

This receptor was obtained from a woman in her 30s with alopecia areata. Some clones in this sample may be carry-over from other donors' samples. The V and J genes are TRBV12-3 or TRBV12-4 and TRBJ1-6, with D possibly matching TRBD1 (6 bases). Source: whole blood, taken in connection with sensitization to the hapten diphenylcyclopropenone (DPC). The CDR3 bases are TGTGCCAGCAGCTGGACAGATTCACCCCTCCACTTT. Amino acid sequence: CASSWTDSPLHF.